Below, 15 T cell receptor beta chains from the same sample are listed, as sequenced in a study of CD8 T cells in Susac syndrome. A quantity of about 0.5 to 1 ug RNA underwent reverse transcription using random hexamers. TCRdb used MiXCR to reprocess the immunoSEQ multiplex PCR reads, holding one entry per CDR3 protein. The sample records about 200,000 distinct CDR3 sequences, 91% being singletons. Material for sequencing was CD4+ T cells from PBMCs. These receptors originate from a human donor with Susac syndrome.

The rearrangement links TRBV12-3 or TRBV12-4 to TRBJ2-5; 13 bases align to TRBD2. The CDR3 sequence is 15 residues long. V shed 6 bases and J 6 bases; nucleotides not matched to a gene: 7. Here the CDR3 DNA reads TGTGCCAGCAGCCACAGGACTAGCGGGAGTCAGACCCAGTACTTC. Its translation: CASSHRTSGSQTQYF.

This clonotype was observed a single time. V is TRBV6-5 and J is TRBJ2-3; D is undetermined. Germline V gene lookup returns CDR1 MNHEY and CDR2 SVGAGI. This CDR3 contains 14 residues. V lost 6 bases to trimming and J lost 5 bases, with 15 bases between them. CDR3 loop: CASRGKIAGDTQYF. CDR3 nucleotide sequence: TGTGCCAGCAGGGGGAAAATTGCAGGAGATACGCAGTATTTT.

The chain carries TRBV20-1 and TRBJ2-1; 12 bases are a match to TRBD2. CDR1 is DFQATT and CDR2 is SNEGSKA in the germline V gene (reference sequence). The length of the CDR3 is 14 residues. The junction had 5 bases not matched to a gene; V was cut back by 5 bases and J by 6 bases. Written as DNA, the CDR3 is TGCAGTGCTGACCTAGCGGGGGGGCCCAATGAGCAGTTCTTC. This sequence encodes CSADLAGGPNEQFF.

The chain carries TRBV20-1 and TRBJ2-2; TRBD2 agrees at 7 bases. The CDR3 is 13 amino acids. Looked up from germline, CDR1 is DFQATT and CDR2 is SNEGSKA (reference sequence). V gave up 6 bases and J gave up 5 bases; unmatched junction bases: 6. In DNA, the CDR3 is TGCAGTGCCGGGGGGAGCGGTACCGGGGAGCTGTTTTTT. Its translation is CSAGGSGTGELFF.

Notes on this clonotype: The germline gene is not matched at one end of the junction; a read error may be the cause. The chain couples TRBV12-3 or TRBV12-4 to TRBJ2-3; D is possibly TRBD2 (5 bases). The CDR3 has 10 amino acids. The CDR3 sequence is CASSLVGKIF. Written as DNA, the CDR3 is TGTGCCAGCAGTTTAGTCGGGAAGATTTTT.

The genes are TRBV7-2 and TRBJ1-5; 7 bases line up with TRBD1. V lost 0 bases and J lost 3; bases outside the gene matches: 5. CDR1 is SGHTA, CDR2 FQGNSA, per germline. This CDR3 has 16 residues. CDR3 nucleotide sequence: TGTGCCAGCAGCTTAGCCGGGACAGCCATCAATCAGCCCCAGCATTTT. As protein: CASSLAGTAINQPQHF.

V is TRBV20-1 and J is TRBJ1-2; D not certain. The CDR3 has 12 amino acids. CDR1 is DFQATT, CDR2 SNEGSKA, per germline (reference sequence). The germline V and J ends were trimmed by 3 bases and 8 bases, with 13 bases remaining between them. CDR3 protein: CSASLELGGYTF. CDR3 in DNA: TGCAGTGCTAGTCTGGAATTGGGGGGCTACACCTTC.

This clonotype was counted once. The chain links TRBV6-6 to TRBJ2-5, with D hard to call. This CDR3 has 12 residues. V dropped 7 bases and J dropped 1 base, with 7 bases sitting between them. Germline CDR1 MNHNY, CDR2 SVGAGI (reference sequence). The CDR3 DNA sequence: TGTGCCAGCACGGAGACCCAAGAGACCCAGTACTTC. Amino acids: CASTETQETQYF.

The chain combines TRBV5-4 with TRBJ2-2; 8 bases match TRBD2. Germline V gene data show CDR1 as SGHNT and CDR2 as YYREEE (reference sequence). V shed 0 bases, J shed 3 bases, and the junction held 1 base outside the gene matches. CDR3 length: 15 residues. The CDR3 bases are TGTGCCAGCAGCTTGGGGACTAGCCACACCGGGGAGCTGTTTTTT. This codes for CASSLGTSHTGELFF.

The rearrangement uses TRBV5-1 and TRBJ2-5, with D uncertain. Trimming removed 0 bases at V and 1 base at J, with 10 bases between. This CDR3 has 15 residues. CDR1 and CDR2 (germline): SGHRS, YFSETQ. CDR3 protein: CASSLARYIQETQYF. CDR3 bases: TGCGCCAGCAGCTTGGCTCGCTACATCCAAGAGACCCAGTACTTC.

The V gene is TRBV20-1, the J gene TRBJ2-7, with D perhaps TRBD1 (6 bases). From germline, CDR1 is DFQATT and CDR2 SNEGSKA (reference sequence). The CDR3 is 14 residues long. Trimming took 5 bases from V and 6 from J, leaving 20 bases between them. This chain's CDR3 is CSAPARQGSVEQYF. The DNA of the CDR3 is TGCAGTGCTCCGGCCAGGCAGGGGTCCGTCGAGCAGTACTTC.

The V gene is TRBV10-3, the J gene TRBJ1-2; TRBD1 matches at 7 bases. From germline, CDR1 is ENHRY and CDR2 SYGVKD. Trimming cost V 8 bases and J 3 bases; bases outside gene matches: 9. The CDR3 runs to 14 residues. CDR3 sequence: CAISEGARYYGYTF. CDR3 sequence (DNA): TGTGCCATCTCCGAGGGGGCGCGGTACTATGGCTACACCTTC.

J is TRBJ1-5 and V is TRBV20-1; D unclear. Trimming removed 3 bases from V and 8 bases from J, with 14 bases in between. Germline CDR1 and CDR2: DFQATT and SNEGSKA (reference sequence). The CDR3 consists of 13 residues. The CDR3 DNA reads TGCAGTGCTAGTTCCAGTTCCGGGGAGCCCCAGCATTTT. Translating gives CSASSSSGEPQHF.

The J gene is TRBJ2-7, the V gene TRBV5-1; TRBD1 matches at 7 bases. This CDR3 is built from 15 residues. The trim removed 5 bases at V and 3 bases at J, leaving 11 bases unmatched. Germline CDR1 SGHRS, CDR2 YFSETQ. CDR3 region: CASRNNRDSSYEQYF. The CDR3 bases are TGCGCCAGCAGAAATAACCGGGACAGCAGCTACGAGCAGTACTTC.

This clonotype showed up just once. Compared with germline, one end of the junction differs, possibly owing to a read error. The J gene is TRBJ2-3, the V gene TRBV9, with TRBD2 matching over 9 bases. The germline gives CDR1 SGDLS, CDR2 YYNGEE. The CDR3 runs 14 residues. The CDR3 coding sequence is TGTGCCAGCAGTCATAGCGGGGGCACCGATACGCAGTATTTT. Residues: CASSHSGGTDTQYF.